This T cell receptor beta chain was identified in a study of early T cells in non-severe SARS-CoV-2 infection. Study summary: The study sequenced bulk RNA from unsorted whole blood, with chains unpaired.

The table lists this clonotype with many counts. What it recognizes is unknown. Unique molecular identifiers were attached to individual cDNA molecules. TCRdb used MiXCR to reprocess the 5' RACE reads, holding one entry per CDR3 protein. Of tens of thousands of distinct CDR3 sequences detected, around 15% appear once; the ten largest clones hold 0.45% to 0.75%. Germline loops: CDR1 SGHNT, CDR2 YYREEE (reference sequence). The junction had 9 bases not matched to a gene; V was cut back by 0 bases and J by 2 bases. CDR3 length: 17 residues. Study-wide findings and caveats: VDJdb matches were skewed toward anti-spike CD8 T cell responses.

Sequenced input: whole blood. The chain recombines TRBV5-4 with TRBJ2-5; 8 bases fit TRBD2. This sequence was found in an adult who was a healthcare worker with PCR-confirmed SARS-CoV-2 infection or an uninfected control (not recorded which). The CDR3 coding sequence is TGTGCCAGCAGCTTGGAACCAGCGGGGGTTGGGCAAGAGACCCAGTACTTC. It specifies CASSLEPAGVGQETQYF.